This T cell receptor beta chain derives from a study of cytomegalovirus exposure and HLA in healthy donors. In the PCR, 60 Vbeta and 13 Jbeta primers were used. Sequencing was performed with immunoSEQ multiplex PCR; in TCRdb, only in-frame clones are kept and a portion is missing. The sample consists of 160,000 or so clones, approximately 88% of them appearing once. Regarding the study as a whole: Cytomegalovirus-associated TCR beta chains were listed, numbering 150 to 200. On later analysis, the bulk of CMV-associated TCR beta chains appeared to be HLA-restricted. For most TCR sequences rarity was the rule, although some public TCRs occurred in many donors.

Germline CDR1 SGHDT, CDR2 YYEEEE. The CDR3 runs to 14 residues. The ends were cut back, 7 bases at V and 4 bases at J, with 15 bases in the middle. Notes on this clone: The target antigen is unknown.

The source material was PBMCs. The source of this sequence is a woman between 18 and 29 years old in good health and CMV-seronegative. The chain links TRBV5-6 to TRBJ1-3; maybe TRBD1 (5 bases). The CDR3 sequence is CASSGVGLGNTIYF. CDR3 DNA sequence: TGTGCCAGCTCGGGGGTCGGGTTGGGAAACACCATATATTTT.